This T cell receptor (beta chain) comes out of a study of T cells in Graves' hyperthyroidism and ophthalmopathy. Study as a whole: Once the initial diagnosis was made, peripheral blood was obtained before any treatment. Study results and caveats: The model foresaw ophthalmopathy a median about 6.1 months prior to onset. Blood also contained most expanded thyroid clonotypes above 0.001. A model of 13 V-J pairs discriminated ophthalmopathy from stable hyperthyroidism.

This clonotype was seen many times. Its specificity is not known. Researchers amplified the TCR beta CDR3 regions from RNA transcripts. The HTBI primer set drove a first-round RT-PCR of the TCR CDR3. A single record per CDR3 protein comes from TCRdb applying MiXCR to the multiplex PCR reads. The sample has nearly 250,000 distinct CDR3 sequences; roughly 22% are singletons. Sequenced material: blood. The TCR originated in a woman aged 35 to 49 with Graves' ophthalmopathy.

The DNA of the CDR3 is TGTGCCAGCATTGACAGGGGAGTGTCTGAAGCTTTCTTT. This encodes CASIDRGVSEAFF. The chain recombines TRBV12-3 or TRBV12-4 with TRBJ1-1, with 8 bases matching TRBD1. J was trimmed by 6 bases and V by 7 bases; bases with no gene match: 7. The CDR3 is 13 amino acids.